The table lists the clone carrying this TCR beta chain with many counts. Sequencing ends 3 residues short of the CDR3 end; the germline J gene provides the rest. The data were taken from a study of T cell clonality in common variable immunodeficiency. V shed 4 bases and J 2 bases; nucleotides not matched to a gene: 6. This CDR3 comprises 16 residues. Germline values: CDR1 SGHRS, CDR2 YFSETQ. CVID and control samples used equivalent genomic DNA input. Generated by immunoSEQ multiplex PCR, the TCRdb table keeps only in-frame clones and is missing some. The profile covers 35,000 or so clones, none occurring a single time.

The sample taken for sequencing was peripheral blood mononuclear cells. The source is a person aged 18 to 75 in good health. This chain joins TRBV5-1 and TRBJ2-5, with 12 positions matching TRBD2. CDR3 in amino acids: CASSLRTSGIQETQYF. The DNA read from the CDR3 is TGCGCCAGCAGCCTCCGGACTAGCGGGATACAAGAGACC.